A selection of T cell receptor beta chains follows, all from one sample in a study of blood T cell repertoires in COVID-19. Libraries were prepared by immunoSEQ multiplex PCR; TCRdb keeps only in-frame clonotypes and omits some of them. Here the sample spans 240,000 or so clones, around 83% being singletons. The sequenced material came from peripheral blood. The source is a woman between 18 and 30 years old with acute or convalescent COVID-19. Both conserved end residues are part of each CDR3. Fields, in order: D gene, J gene, CDR3 length, V gene, clone size, CDR3 DNA, CDR3 protein. A D gene is named only where the DNA matches it firmly. The size entry is marked missing in some rows and otherwise reads once, few, many or a size class.

- TRBJ2-7 12 TRBV29-1 - TGCAGCGTTGAAGGTGCAGGTGCTGAGCAGTACTTC CSVEGAGAEQYF
- TRBJ1-1 15 TRBV18 few TGTGCCAGCTCACCATCGAACAGGATGAACACTGAAGCTTTCTTT CASSPSNRMNTEAFF
- TRBJ2-7 16 TRBV19 - TGTGCCAGTAGTCCAAGGAACAGGCACAACTCCTACGAGCAGTACTTC CASSPRNRHNSYEQYF
- TRBJ1-2 13 TRBV12-3/TRBV12-4 few TGTGCCAGCAGTCAACAGGGTCGGTATGGCTACACCTTC CASSQQGRYGYTF
- TRBJ2-7 14 TRBV5-4 once TGTGCCAGCAGCTGGGACATAGGGGAATACGAGCAGTACTTC CASSWDIGEYEQYF
- TRBJ1-5 13 TRBV11-2 - TGTGCCAGCAGCTTTGGACAGAAACAGCCCCAGCATTTT CASSFGQKQPQHF
TRBD1 TRBJ2-7 17 TRBV10-3 - TGTGCCACCAGGGGACAGGGTATAGCGGAGAGCTCCTACGAGCAGTACTTC CATRGQGIAESSYEQYF
- TRBJ1-6 14 TRBV7-2 - TGTGCCAGCAGCTTAAACCAGGCCGGTTCACCCCTCCACTTT CASSLNQAGSPLHF
- TRBJ1-6 12 TRBV2 - TGTGCCACTCAGTCAGACTATTCACCCCTCCACTTT CATQSDYSPLHF
- TRBJ2-5 17 TRBV9 - TGTGCCAGCAGTCCCGGCGGGGGGCAGGGGGTTTTAGAGACCCAGTACTTC CASSPGGGQGVLETQYF
TRBD1 TRBJ2-1 14 TRBV5-1 - TGCGCCAGCAGCCCCACAGGGGTGTACAATGAGCAGTTCTTC CASSPTGVYNEQFF
- TRBJ1-1 15 TRBV19 - TGTGCCAGTAGTATAGATCCGTCAGGGAACACTGAAGCTTTCTTT CASSIDPSGNTEAFF
TRBD1 TRBJ2-5 16 TRBV25-1 - TGTGCCAGCAGTGAAATTCGGATGACAGGGTCGGAGACCCAGTACTTC CASSEIRMTGSETQYF
- TRBJ1-1 14 TRBV18 once TGTGCCAGCTCACCCGGGTCCCCGAACACTGAAGCTTTCTTT CASSPGSPNTEAFF
- TRBJ1-5 15 TRBV28 - TGTGCCAGCAGTTATTTACAGTATAGCAATCAGCCCCAGCATTTT CASSYLQYSNQPQHF
- TRBJ2-7 13 TRBV7-8 - TGTGCCAGCAGCTCTCAGGTATCCTACGAGCAGTACTTC CASSSQVSYEQYF
TRBD2 TRBJ2-1 16 TRBV18 - TGTGCCAGCTCAACTTCGACTAGCGGGGGGTACAATGAGCAGTTCTTC CASSTSTSGGYNEQFF
TRBD2 TRBJ2-7 15 TRBV4-3 - TGCGCCAGCAGCCCGCAGGCTAGCGGGACCTACGAGCAGTACTTC CASSPQASGTYEQYF
- TRBJ2-5 15 TRBV5-1 - TGCGCCAGCAGCTTAGAGTCCCCCCACCAAGAGACCCAGTACTTC CASSLESPHQETQYF
- TRBJ1-1 11 TRBV2 few TGTGCCAGCTCGGGGGGCACTGAAGCTTTCTTT CASSGGTEAFF
- TRBJ1-5 11 TRBV28 - TGTGCCAGCAGTTTGGAGGCCGACCAGCATTTT CASSLEADQHF
TRBD1 TRBJ2-3 16 TRBV28 - TGTGCCAGCAGTCCCCAGGGGGCGGGCGTATCCGATACGCAGTATTTT CASSPQGAGVSDTQYF
- TRBJ1-6 16 TRBV2 - TGTGCCACGAACCTGGGGCAGGGGAGAATCAATTCACCCCTCCACTTT CATNLGQGRINSPLHF
- TRBJ1-2 13 TRBV15 - TGTGCCACCAGCAGAGGCGGGGGGAATGGCTACACCTTC CATSRGGGNGYTF
- TRBJ1-6 18 TRBV27 - TGTGCCAGCAGTTTTGAAGGGAGCCAAAGCTCCTATAATTCACCCCTCCACTTT CASSFEGSQSSYNSPLHF
- TRBJ1-1 15 TRBV2 - TGTGCCAGCAGTGAATTTGTGTTCATGAACACTGAAGCTTTCTTT CASSEFVFMNTEAFF
- TRBJ1-1 13 TRBV30 - TGTGCCTGGAGTGTAACAGGTCACACTGAAGCTTTCTTT CAWSVTGHTEAFF
- TRBJ1-2 16 TRBV5-1 - TGCGCCAGCAGCCCTGGGGAGGGGAATGTGAACTATGGCTACACCTTC CASSPGEGNVNYGYTF
- TRBJ1-1 14 TRBV6-5 - TGTGCCAGCAGTCCGTGGCAGAAGAACACTGAAGCTTTCTTT CASSPWQKNTEAFF
- TRBJ2-7 13 TRBV13 - TGTGCCAGCAGCTTAGCGCCGGGGAACGAGCAGTACTTC CASSLAPGNEQYF
TRBD2 TRBJ2-1 19 TRBV18 - TGTGCCAGCTCACCGGGGGGGGACGCGGTATACCCCCCCTACAATGAGCAGTTCTTC CASSPGGDAVYPPYNEQFF
- TRBJ2-7 15 TRBV7-9 - TGTGCCAGCAGCTTAGGGGGCCGAGTTACCTACGAGCAGTACTTC CASSLGGRVTYEQYF
- TRBJ1-2 13 TRBV20-1 - TGCAGTGCTAGTTTTGAGGGAAACTATGGCTACACCTTC CSASFEGNYGYTF
- TRBJ1-4 17 TRBV4-2 - TGTGCCAGCAGCCAAGTCGGTTTGGGGGGAAGAAATGAAAAACTGTTTTTT CASSQVGLGGRNEKLFF
- TRBJ2-3 13 TRBV29-1 - TGCAGCGTTCGAGGCGCTAGCACAGATACGCAGTATTTT CSVRGASTDTQYF
- TRBJ1-5 14 TRBV4-1 few TGCGCCAGCAGCCAAGAACAGGGCCGACAGCCCCAGCATTTT CASSQEQGRQPQHF
TRBD2 TRBJ2-3 15 TRBV6-2/TRBV6-3 - TGTGCCAGCAGCTGGGACTATTCTAGCACAGATACGCAGTATTTT CASSWDYSSTDTQYF
TRBD1 TRBJ1-1 16 TRBV27 - TGTGCCAGCAGTTTCCGGACAGGGACCATGAACACTGAAGCTTTCTTT CASSFRTGTMNTEAFF
TRBD1 TRBJ2-5 13 TRBV30 - TGTGCCGTGCAGGGGGCGAATACGGAGACCCAGTACTTC CAVQGANTETQYF
TRBD1 TRBJ2-5 15 TRBV7-2 - TGTGCCAGCAGCTTACAGGGACAGGGGGCTACGATCTATTACTTC CASSLQGQGATIYYF
- TRBJ2-1 13 TRBV20-1 - TGCAGTGCTAGTCTGTCGTACTACAATGAGCAGTTCTTC CSASLSYYNEQFF
TRBD1 TRBJ1-1 14 TRBV11-3 - TGTGCCAGCAGTCCCAGGGGGCCGGGCACTGAAGCTTTCTTT CASSPRGPGTEAFF
- TRBJ2-7 13 TRBV5-1 - TGCGCCAGCAGCTTTCGGAGCTCCTACGAGCAGTACTTC CASSFRSSYEQYF
TRBD1 TRBJ1-2 12 TRBV6-5 - TGTGCCAGCAGGACAGGGTGGTATGGCTACACCTTC CASRTGWYGYTF
TRBD1 TRBJ1-1 13 TRBV2 - TGTGCCAGCAGCCCACAGGGGATGGCTGAAGCTTTCTTT CASSPQGMAEAFF
- TRBJ2-1 15 TRBV28 - TGTGCCAGCAGGTCCTCCGGGACAAAGCACAATGAGCAGTTCTTC CASRSSGTKHNEQFF
TRBD2 TRBJ2-1 15 TRBV2 once TGTGCCAGCAGCTTCAGCGGGAGGGCCGACAATGAGCAGTTCTTC CASSFSGRADNEQFF
- TRBJ1-2 13 TRBV2 - TGTGCCAGCAGAGCGGGGCTCGCCTATGGCTACACCTTC CASRAGLAYGYTF
TRBD1 TRBJ2-7 17 TRBV19 - TGTGCCAGTAGTGTCGACAGGGCCAGGGATAGCTCCTACGAGCAGTACTTC CASSVDRARDSSYEQYF
TRBD1 TRBJ1-1 13 TRBV5-4 - TGTGCCAGCGGAGGACAGGTGAACACTGAAGCTTTCTTT CASGGQVNTEAFF
- TRBJ2-2 15 TRBV6-5 - TGTGCCAGCAGTTACTCCAGGGGTTTAGCCGGGGAGCTGTTTTTT CASSYSRGLAGELFF
TRBD2 TRBJ2-7 16 TRBV7-9 - TGTGCCAGCAGCTTAGCAAGCGGGAGGGCCCTCTACGAGCAGTACTTC CASSLASGRALYEQYF
- TRBJ1-1 15 TRBV21-1 - TGTGCCAGCAGGGGGGCAGGTATTTTGAACACTGAAGCTTTCTTT CASRGAGILNTEAFF
- TRBJ2-3 13 TRBV30 - TGTGCCTGGAGTTCCCTCAGCACAGATACGCAGTATTTT CAWSSLSTDTQYF
- TRBJ2-1 14 TRBV7-3 - TGTGCCAGCAGCTTCCGGACAGAGGGCAATGAGCAGTTCTTC CASSFRTEGNEQFF
TRBD2 TRBJ2-1 14 TRBV2 - TGTGCCAGCCACAGGACTAGCGGATCAAATGAGCAGTTCTTC CASHRTSGSNEQFF
TRBD2 TRBJ2-5 14 TRBV4-3 - TGCGCCAGCAGCCAGGGACGACTAGCGGAGACCCAGTACTTC CASSQGRLAETQYF